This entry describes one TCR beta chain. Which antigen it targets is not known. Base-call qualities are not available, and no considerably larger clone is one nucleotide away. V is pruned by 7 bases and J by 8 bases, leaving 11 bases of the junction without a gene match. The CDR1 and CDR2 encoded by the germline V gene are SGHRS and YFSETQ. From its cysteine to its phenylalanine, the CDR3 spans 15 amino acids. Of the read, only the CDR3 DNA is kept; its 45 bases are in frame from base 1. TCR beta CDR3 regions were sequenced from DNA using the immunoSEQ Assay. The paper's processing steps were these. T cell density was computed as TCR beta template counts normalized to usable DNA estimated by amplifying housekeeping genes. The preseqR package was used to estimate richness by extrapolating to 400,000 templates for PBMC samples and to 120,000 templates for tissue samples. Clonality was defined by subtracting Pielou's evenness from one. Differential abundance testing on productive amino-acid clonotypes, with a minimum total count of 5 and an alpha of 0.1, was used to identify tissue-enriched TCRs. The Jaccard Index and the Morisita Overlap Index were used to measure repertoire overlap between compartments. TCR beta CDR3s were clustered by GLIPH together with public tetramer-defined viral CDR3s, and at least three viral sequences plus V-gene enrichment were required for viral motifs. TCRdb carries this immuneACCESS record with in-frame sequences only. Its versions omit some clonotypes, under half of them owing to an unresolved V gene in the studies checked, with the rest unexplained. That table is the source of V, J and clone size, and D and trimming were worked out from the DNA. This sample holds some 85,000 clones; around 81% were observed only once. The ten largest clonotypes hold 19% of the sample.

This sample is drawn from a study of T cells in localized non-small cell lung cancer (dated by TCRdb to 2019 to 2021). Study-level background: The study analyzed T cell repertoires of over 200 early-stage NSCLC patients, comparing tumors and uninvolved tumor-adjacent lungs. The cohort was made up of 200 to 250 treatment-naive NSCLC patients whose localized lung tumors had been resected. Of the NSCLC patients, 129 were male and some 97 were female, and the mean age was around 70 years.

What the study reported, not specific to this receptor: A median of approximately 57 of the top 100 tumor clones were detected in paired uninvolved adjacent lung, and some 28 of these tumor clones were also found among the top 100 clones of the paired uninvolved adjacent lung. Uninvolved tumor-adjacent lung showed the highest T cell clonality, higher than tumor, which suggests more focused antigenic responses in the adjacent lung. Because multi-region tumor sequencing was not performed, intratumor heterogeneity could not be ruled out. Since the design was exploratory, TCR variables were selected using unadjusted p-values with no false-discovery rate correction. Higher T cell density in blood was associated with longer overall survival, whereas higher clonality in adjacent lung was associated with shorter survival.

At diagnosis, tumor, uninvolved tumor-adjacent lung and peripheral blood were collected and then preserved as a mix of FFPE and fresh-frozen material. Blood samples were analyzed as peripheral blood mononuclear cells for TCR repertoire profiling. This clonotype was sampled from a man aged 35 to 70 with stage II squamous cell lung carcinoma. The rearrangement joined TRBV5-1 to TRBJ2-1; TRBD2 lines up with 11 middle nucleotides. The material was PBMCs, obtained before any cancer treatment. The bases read TGCGCCAGCCACCGAACTAGCGGGAGTAAGGATGAGCAGTTCTTC. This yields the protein CASHRTSGSKDEQFF.